This entry lists 27 T cell receptor beta chains sequenced from one sample in a study of T cell changes during pregnancy in multiple sclerosis. Produced via immunoSEQ multiplex PCR; TCRdb's table is partial and in-frame only. The sample consists of approximately 50,000 clones, roughly nine tenths of them appearing once. The source was CD8+ T cells from peripheral blood mononuclear cells, collected after pregnancy. These receptors originate from a female donor with multiple sclerosis, enrolled in a pregnancy study.

The J gene is TRBJ2-7, the V gene TRBV2; 8 bases align to TRBD2. J gave up 7 bases and V 0 bases, and 8 bases lay outside the gene matches. Per the germline V gene, CDR1 is SNHLY and CDR2 is FYNNEI. CDR3 length equals 15 residues. The CDR3 DNA reads TGTGCCAGCAGTGAAGCGCGGGGGGCGCCCTGGGAGCAGTACTTC. Translating it yields CASSEARGAPWEQYF. The full variable domain, rest sourced from reference TRBV2 and TRBJ2-7, is EPEVTQTPSHQVTQMGQEVILRCVPISNHLYFYWYRQILGQKVEFLVSFYNNEISEKSEIFDDQFSVERPDGSNFTLKIRSTKLEDSAMYFCASSEARGAPWEQYFGPGTRLTVT.

V is TRBV19 and J is TRBJ2-7, with TRBD1 matching 7 bases. Losses at the gene ends were 3 bases for V and 1 base for J; bases not matched to a gene: 3. The CDR3 length is 14 residues. Germline V gene sequence: CDR1 LNHDA, CDR2 SQIVND (reference sequence). This chain's CDR3 is CASSITGESYEQYF. DNA for the CDR3: TGTGCCAGTAGTATCACAGGGGAATCCTACGAGCAGTACTTC.

Only a few counts were recorded for this clone. A read error is possible here, since a much larger clone lies one base away. This chain links TRBV6-4 with TRBJ2-1; TRBD2 matches 11 bases. CDR1 and CDR2 (germline): MRHNA, SNTAGT. The CDR3 extends over 15 amino acids. V was clipped by 0 bases and J by 8 bases; unmatched bases: 3. CDR3 sequence: CASSDSSGGADEQFF. Here the CDR3 DNA reads TGTGCCAGCAGTGACTCTAGCGGGGGGGCCGATGAGCAGTTCTTC.

There are a few counts of this clone. The J gene is TRBJ2-5, the V gene TRBV19; weak D call: TRBD2 (5 bases). The germline CDR1 and CDR2 sequences are LNHDA and SQIVND (reference sequence). V gave up 0 bases and J gave up 3 bases, with 5 bases separating them. CDR3 length: 13 residues. CDR3 sequence reads: CASSIDGEETQYF. The CDR3 DNA follows: TGTGCCAGTAGTATAGACGGGGAAGAGACCCAGTACTTC.

By proportion, this clone is large. This chain joins TRBV5-5 and TRBJ1-2, with TRBD1 matching over 9 bases. This CDR3 spans 15 amino acids. Germline lookup yields CDR1 SGHKS and CDR2 YYEKEE (reference sequence). The J segment lost 3 bases and the V segment lost 4 bases, leaving 7 bases of the junction unmatched. The CDR3 loop is CASSRRTGEDYGYTF. CDR3 coding DNA: TGTGCCAGCAGCCGTAGGACAGGGGAGGACTATGGCTACACCTTC.

V is TRBV7-9 and J is TRBJ2-5; D possibly corresponds to TRBD2 (6 bases). This CDR3 is 17 amino acids long. The V gene lost 5 bases and the J gene lost 5 bases, with 24 bases spanning the gap. The germline CDR1 and CDR2 sequences are SEHNR and FQNEAQ (reference sequence). The CDR3 here is CASSPSGGATVGETQYF. The CDR3, as DNA: TGTGCCAGCAGCCCCTCAGGAGGGGCAACCGTCGGGGAGACCCAGTACTTC.

This clone has a single count. The chain recombines TRBV7-9 with TRBJ1-3, with 7 bases that match TRBD1. The CDR3 covers 16 residues. V was pared by 3 bases and J by 0 bases, with 5 bases of the junction left unmatched. Germline CDR1 reads SEHNR; CDR2 reads FQNEAQ (reference sequence). In DNA form, the CDR3 reads TGTGCCAGCAGCTTTGCAGGGGGGACCTCTGGAAACACCATATATTTT. Amino acids: CASSFAGGTSGNTIYF.

This clone was found once. At one end, the junction sequence differs from germline, possibly due to a read error. The rearrangement joins TRBV4-1 to TRBJ1-1, with a possible D match to TRBD1 (6 bases). The length of the CDR3 is 12 residues. CDR1 MGHRA and CDR2 YSYEKL come from the germline V gene. This CDR3 is CASSQDRNRQEF. In nucleotides, the CDR3 is TGCGCCAGCAGCCAAGATCGTAATAGACAGGAATTT.

This clone was seen once. The chain links TRBV15 to TRBJ2-3, with a possible D match to TRBD2 (6 bases). V was pared by 1 base and J by 4 bases, with 12 bases between. This CDR3 spans 15 amino acids. The germline V gene has CDR1 LNHNV and CDR2 YYDKDF (reference sequence). CDR3 nucleotide sequence: TGTGCCACCAGCAGAGCGGGGGTTTCGGCAGATACGCAGTATTTT. It specifies CATSRAGVSADTQYF.

The rearrangement uses TRBV7-6 and TRBJ2-1; 11 bases align to TRBD2. Germline CDR1 is SGHVS and CDR2 is FNYEAQ. With V trimmed by 5 bases and J by 5 bases, 11 bases remained unmatched. CDR3 length: 17 residues. The CDR3, as DNA: TGTGCCAGCAGCAGCTTAGGTTCTAGCGGGGGGAACAATGAGCAGTTCTTC. Amino acids: CASSSLGSSGGNNEQFF.

The chain is built from TRBV27 and TRBJ2-7, with TRBD1 matching over 7 bases. The junction had 14 bases not matched to a gene; V was cut back by 6 bases and J by 6 bases. Germline V gene lookup returns CDR1 MNHEY and CDR2 SMNVEV (reference sequence). The CDR3 contains 15 residues. CDR3 protein: CASRTRDSNHLEQYF. The DNA of the CDR3 is TGTGCCAGCAGGACCAGGGACAGTAACCACCTCGAGCAGTACTTC.

This chain uses TRBV19 with TRBJ1-1; possibly TRBD1 for D (6 bases). This CDR3 is 15 amino acids long. Deletions cut 5 bases from V and 8 bases from J, with 21 bases between. CDR1 is LNHDA, CDR2 SQIVND, per germline (reference sequence). DNA of the CDR3: TGTGCCAGTAGTGCCCCCAATTTGGGGGCAGCCGAAGCTTTCTTT. It encodes CASSAPNLGAAEAFF.

This chain connects TRBV6-1 to TRBJ2-2; 8 nucleotides match TRBD2. The CDR3 is 19 amino acids. V was clipped by 2 bases and J by 1 base; unmatched bases: 12. Germline CDR1 and CDR2: MNHNS and SASEGT. CDR3 DNA: TGTGCCAGCAGTGAACCCGAGATAGCGGGGACCTTGAACACCGGGGAGCTGTTTTTT. It codes for CASSEPEIAGTLNTGELFF.

The rearrangement joins TRBV4-1 to TRBJ2-7; possibly TRBD1 for D (6 bases). Trimming stripped 3 bases from V and 2 bases from J, with 11 bases between. Per germline, CDR1 MGHRA and CDR2 YSYEKL. The CDR3 is made up of 14 amino acids. CDR3 sequence: CASSHGRDTYEQYF. In nucleotides, the CDR3 is TGCGCCAGCAGCCATGGACGGGACACCTACGAGCAGTACTTC.

About this clone: Mismatch with germline at one junction end may stem from a read error. The chain has TRBV25-1 and TRBJ2-3; D unclear. The CDR3 has 10 residues. Germline loops: CDR1 MGHDK, CDR2 SYGVNS. This CDR3 reads CASSGPFITF. CDR3 nucleotide sequence: TGTGCCAGCAGTGGGCCCTTTATAACTTTT.

The chain carries TRBV6-1 and TRBJ1-2; TRBD1 agrees at 7 bases. Trimming cost V 0 bases and J 5 bases; bases outside gene matches: 6. CDR3 length: 15 residues. Germline V gene data show CDR1 as MNHNS and CDR2 as SASEGT. The CDR3, as DNA: TGTGCCAGCAGTGAAGCGTGGGGGACAGTATATGGCTACACCTTC. Translated: CASSEAWGTVYGYTF.

The V gene is TRBV4-2, the J gene TRBJ1-1, with 8 bases identical to TRBD1. Germline V gene lookup returns CDR1 LGHNA and CDR2 YNFKEQ. J gave up 1 base and V 1 base, and 8 bases lay outside the gene matches. The CDR3 length is 17 residues. The CDR3 sequence: CASSQVLQGGTNTEAFF. The CDR3, as DNA: TGTGCCAGCAGCCAAGTCCTACAGGGGGGCACGAACACTGAAGCTTTCTTT.

This clone appeared a single time. The gene calls are TRBV19 and TRBJ2-1; tentatively, D is TRBD2 (6 bases). The V gene lost 7 bases and the J gene lost 3 bases, with 19 bases spanning the gap. The CDR3 runs to 16 residues. The germline V gene encodes CDR1 LNHDA and CDR2 SQIVND (reference sequence). The CDR3 DNA is TGTGCCAGTAACACGGGGGTCGGGGGTCGCTACAATGAGCAGTTCTTC. It encodes CASNTGVGGRYNEQFF.

The CDR3 reads CASSEIGGLGNQPQHF. In DNA form, the CDR3 reads TGTGCCAGCAGTGAAATCGGGGGGCTGGGCAATCAGCCCCAGCATTTT. J is TRBJ1-5 and V is TRBV2; tentative D call: TRBD1 (6 bases). Germline CDR1 reads SNHLY; CDR2 reads FYNNEI. The CDR3 is 16 residues long. V dropped 2 bases and J dropped 2 bases, with 13 bases sitting between them.

The chain has TRBV7-3 and TRBJ2-3; D not certain. The CDR3 spans 13 residues. Per germline, CDR1 SGHTA and CDR2 FQGTGA. The V gene lost 4 bases and the J gene lost 4 bases, with 9 bases spanning the gap. This CDR3 reads CASSSSSADTQYF. Here the CDR3 DNA reads TGTGCCAGCAGCTCTTCGTCCGCAGATACGCAGTATTTT. The full variable domain, rest sourced from reference TRBV7-3 and TRBJ2-3, is GAGVSQTPSNKVTEKGKYVELRCDPISGHTALYWYRQSLGQGPEFLIYFQGTGAADDSGLPNDRFFAVRPEGSVSTLKIQRTERGDSAVYLCASSSSSADTQYFGPGTRLTVL.

This clone was counted between two and nine times. This chain uses TRBV7-9 with TRBJ2-2; possible D gene TRBD2, 5 bases. Trimming pared 6 bases from V and 8 bases from J, leaving 19 bases between. Germline CDR1 and CDR2: SEHNR and FQNEAQ (reference sequence). The CDR3 loop spans 15 amino acids. The CDR3 sequence: CASSQQGGHAGELFF. CDR3 sequence (DNA): TGTGCCAGCAGTCAACAAGGCGGGCATGCTGGGGAGCTGTTTTTT.

The J gene is TRBJ1-2, the V gene TRBV7-6; a weak D match, TRBD1 (6 bases). CDR3 size: 14 residues. Germline-derived CDR1 and CDR2 are SGHVS and FNYEAQ. V was shortened by 5 bases and J by 4 bases, with 14 bases between the two germline ends. Here the CDR3 reads CASSPMQGFYGYTF. CDR3 DNA: TGTGCCAGCAGCCCAATGCAGGGGTTCTATGGCTACACCTTC.

This chain links TRBV19 with TRBJ2-1; D might be TRBD2 (6 bases). CDR3 length: 16 amino acids. The V end was cut by 8 bases, the J end by 0 bases, with 17 bases between. Germline V gene lookup returns CDR1 LNHDA and CDR2 SQIVND (reference sequence). The CDR3 is CASGGMAGSSYNEQFF. CDR3 in DNA: TGTGCCAGTGGGGGGATGGCAGGGAGCTCCTACAATGAGCAGTTCTTC.

The chain couples TRBV6-1 to TRBJ2-7; 8 nucleotides line up with TRBD2. The V and J ends lost 3 bases and 4 bases, in that order; junction bases with no gene match: 8. CDR1 is MNHNS, CDR2 SASEGT, per germline. The CDR3 runs to 15 residues. The CDR3 bases are TGTGCCAGCAGTGAGGAGGAGAGCGGGGGTTACGAGCAGTACTTC. Protein sequence: CASSEEESGGYEQYF.

The gene calls are TRBV15 and TRBJ1-1, with TRBD1 matching over 7 bases. V lost 1 base and J lost 5; bases outside the gene matches: 7. CDR1 is LNHNV, CDR2 YYDKDF, per germline (reference sequence). This CDR3 has 15 residues. DNA for the CDR3: TGTGCCACCAGCAGAGCCAGGGGGGTAAGAACTGAAGCTTTCTTT. This codes for CATSRARGVRTEAFF.

The J gene is TRBJ2-1, the V gene TRBV7-6, with D possibly being TRBD2 (5 bases). Germline V lookup: CDR1 SGHVS, CDR2 FNYEAQ. The CDR3 has 11 amino acids. V was pared by 5 bases and J by 13 bases, with 12 bases between. The CDR3 nucleotides read TGTGCCAGCAGCGATACCGGGATCCAGTTCTTC. Translation: CASSDTGIQFF.

This clone was picked up one time. The J gene is TRBJ1-3, the V gene TRBV9; D gene unclear. Germline V gene lookup returns CDR1 SGDLS and CDR2 YYNGEE. V lost 3 bases to trimming and J lost 0 bases, with 16 bases between them. The CDR3 consists of 17 residues. The CDR3 sequence is CASSASSRPSSGNTIYF. CDR3 in DNA: TGTGCCAGCAGCGCTTCTTCCAGGCCGAGCTCTGGAAACACCATATATTTT.